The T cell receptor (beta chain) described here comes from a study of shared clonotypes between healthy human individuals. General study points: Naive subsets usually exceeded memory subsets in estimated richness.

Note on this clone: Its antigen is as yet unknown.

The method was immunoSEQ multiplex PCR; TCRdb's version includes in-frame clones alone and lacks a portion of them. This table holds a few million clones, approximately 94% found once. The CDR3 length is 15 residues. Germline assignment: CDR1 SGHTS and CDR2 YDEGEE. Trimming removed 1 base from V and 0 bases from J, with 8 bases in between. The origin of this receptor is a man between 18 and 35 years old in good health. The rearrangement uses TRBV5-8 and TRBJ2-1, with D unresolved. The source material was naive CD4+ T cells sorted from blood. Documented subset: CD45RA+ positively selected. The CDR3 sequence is CASSLPGSSYNEQFF. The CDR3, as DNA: TGTGCCAGCAGCTTGCCTGGTAGCTCCTACAATGAGCAGTTCTTC.